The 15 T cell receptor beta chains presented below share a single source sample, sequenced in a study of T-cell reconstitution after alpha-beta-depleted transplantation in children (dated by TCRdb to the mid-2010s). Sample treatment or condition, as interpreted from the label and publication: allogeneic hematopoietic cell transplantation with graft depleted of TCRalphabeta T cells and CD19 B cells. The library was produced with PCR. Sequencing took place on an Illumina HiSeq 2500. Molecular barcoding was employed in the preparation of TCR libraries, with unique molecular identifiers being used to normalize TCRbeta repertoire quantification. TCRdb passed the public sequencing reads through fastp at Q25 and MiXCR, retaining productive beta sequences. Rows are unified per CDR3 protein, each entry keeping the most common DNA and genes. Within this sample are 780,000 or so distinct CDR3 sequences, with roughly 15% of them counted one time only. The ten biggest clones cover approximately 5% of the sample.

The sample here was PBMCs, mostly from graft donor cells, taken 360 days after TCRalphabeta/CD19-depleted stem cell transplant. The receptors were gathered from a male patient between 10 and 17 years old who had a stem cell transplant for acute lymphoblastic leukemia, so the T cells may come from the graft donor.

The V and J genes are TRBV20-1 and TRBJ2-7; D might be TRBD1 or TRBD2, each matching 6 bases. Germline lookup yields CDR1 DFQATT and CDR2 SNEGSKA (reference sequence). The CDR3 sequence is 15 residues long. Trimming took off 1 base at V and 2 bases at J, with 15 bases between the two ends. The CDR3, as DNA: TGCAGTGCTAGAGCGAGGGGGGTGACAGCCTACGAGCAGTACTTC. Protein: CSARARGVTAYEQYF.

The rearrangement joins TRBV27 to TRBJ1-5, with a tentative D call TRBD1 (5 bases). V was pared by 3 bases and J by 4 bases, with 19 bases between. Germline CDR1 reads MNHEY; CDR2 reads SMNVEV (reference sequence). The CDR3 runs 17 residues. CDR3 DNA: TGTGCCAGCAGTTTCGTGACAGCCAGGTCCCGAAATCAGCCCCAGCATTTT. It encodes CASSFVTARSRNQPQHF.

CDR3 region: CASSLYLQETQYF. DNA of the CDR3: TGTGCCAGCAGTTTATATCTCCAAGAGACCCAGTACTTC. J is TRBJ2-5 and V is TRBV27; D remains unclear. From germline, CDR1 is MNHEY and CDR2 SMNVEV (reference sequence). The CDR3 has 13 residues. Trimming took 1 base from V and 1 from J, leaving 4 bases between them.

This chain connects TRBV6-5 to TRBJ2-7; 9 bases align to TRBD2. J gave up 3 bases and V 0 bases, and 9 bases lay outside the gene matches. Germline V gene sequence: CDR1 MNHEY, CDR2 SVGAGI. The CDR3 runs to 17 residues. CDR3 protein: CASSYSTRQAGGYEQYF. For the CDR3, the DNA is TGTGCCAGCAGTTACTCGACTCGACAAGCGGGAGGCTACGAGCAGTACTTC.

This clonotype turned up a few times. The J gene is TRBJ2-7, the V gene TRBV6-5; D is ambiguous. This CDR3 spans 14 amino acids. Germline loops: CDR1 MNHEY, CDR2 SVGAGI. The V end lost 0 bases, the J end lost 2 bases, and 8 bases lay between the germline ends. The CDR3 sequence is CASSYSSGPYEQYF. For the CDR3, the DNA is TGTGCCAGCAGTTACTCGAGTGGCCCCTACGAGCAGTACTTC.

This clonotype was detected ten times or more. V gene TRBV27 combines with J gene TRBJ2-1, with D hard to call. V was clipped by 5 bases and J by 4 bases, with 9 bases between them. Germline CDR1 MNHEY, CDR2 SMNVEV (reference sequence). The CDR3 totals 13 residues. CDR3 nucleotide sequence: TGTGCCAGCAGTCTTCACAGTTACAATGAGCAGTTCTTC. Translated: CASSLHSYNEQFF.

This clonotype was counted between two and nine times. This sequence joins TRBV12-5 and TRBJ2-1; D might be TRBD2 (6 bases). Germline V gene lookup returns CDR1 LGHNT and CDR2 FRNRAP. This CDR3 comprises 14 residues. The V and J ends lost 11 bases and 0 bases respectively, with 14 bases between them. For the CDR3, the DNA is TGTGCTTGCGCACGGGAGATCTCCTACAATGAGCAGTTCTTC. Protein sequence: CACAREISYNEQFF. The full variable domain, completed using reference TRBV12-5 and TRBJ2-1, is DARVTQTPRHKVTEMGQEVTMRCQPILGHNTVFWYRQTMMQGLELLAYFRNRAPLDDSGMPKDRFSAEMPDATLATLKIQPSEPRDSAVYFCACAREISYNEQFFGPGTRLTVL.

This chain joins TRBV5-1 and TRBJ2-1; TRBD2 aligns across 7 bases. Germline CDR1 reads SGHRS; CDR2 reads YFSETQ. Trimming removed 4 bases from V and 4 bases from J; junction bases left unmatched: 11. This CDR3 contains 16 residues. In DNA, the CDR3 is TGCGCCAGCAGCCAACAAAGCGGGATCTTTTACAATGAGCAGTTCTTC. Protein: CASSQQSGIFYNEQFF.

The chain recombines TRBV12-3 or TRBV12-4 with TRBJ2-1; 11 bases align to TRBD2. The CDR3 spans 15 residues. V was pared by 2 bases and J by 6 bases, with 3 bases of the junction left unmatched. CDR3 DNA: TGTGCCAGCAGTTTATTTACTAGCGGGAGCAATGAGCAGTTCTTC. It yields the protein CASSLFTSGSNEQFF.

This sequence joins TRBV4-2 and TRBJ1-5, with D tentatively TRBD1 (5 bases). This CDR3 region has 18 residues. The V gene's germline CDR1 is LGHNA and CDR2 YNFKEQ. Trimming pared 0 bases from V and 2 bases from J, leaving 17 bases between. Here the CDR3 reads CASSQDQLTGRGNQPQHF. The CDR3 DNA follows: TGTGCCAGCAGCCAAGATCAACTTACAGGTAGGGGCAATCAGCCCCAGCATTTT.

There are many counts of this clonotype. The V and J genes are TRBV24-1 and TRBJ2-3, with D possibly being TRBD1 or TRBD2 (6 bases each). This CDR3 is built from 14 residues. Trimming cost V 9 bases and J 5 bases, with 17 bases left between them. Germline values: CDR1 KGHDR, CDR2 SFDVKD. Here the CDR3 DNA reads TGTGCCACCGTGGAGGGGGGTAGGGAAGATACGCAGTATTTT. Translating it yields CATVEGGREDTQYF.

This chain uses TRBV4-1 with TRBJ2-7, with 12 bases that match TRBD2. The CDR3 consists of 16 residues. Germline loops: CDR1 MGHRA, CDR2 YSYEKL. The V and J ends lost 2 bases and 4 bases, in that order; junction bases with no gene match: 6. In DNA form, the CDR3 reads TGCGCCAGCAGCCAATTCCGGACTAGCGGGATTTACGAGCAGTACTTC. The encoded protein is CASSQFRTSGIYEQYF.

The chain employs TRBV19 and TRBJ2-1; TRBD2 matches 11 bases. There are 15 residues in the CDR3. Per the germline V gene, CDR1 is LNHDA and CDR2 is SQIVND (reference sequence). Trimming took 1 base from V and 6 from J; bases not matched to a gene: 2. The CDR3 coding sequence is TGTGCCAGTAGTATAGTTAGCGGGAGGGGCAATGAGCAGTTCTTC. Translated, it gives CASSIVSGRGNEQFF. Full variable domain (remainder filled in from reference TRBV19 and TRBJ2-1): DGGITQSPKYLFRKEGQNVTLSCEQNLNHDAMYWYRQDPGQGLRLIYYSQIVNDFQKGDIAEGYSVSREKKESFPLTVTSAQKNPTAFYLCASSIVSGRGNEQFFGPGTRLTVL.

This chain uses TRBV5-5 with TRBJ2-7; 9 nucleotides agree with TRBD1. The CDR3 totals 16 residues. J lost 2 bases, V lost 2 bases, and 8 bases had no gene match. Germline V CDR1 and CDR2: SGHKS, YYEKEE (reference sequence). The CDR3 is CASSFNTGTGTYEQYF. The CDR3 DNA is TGTGCCAGCAGCTTTAACACAGGGACAGGGACCTACGAGCAGTACTTC.

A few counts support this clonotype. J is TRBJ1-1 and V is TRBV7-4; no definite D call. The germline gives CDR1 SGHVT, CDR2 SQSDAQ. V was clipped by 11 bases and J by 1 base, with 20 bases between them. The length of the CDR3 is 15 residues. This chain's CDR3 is CAWLTWKGGNTEAFF. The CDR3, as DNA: TGTGCCTGGTTGACTTGGAAGGGCGGGAACACTGAAGCTTTCTTT. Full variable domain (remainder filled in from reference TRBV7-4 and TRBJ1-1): GAGVSQSPRYKVAKRGRDVALRCDSISGHVTLYWYRQTLGQGSEVLTYSQSDAQRDKSGRPSGRFSAERPERSVSTLKIQRTEQGDSAVYLCAWLTWKGGNTEAFFGQGTRLTVV.